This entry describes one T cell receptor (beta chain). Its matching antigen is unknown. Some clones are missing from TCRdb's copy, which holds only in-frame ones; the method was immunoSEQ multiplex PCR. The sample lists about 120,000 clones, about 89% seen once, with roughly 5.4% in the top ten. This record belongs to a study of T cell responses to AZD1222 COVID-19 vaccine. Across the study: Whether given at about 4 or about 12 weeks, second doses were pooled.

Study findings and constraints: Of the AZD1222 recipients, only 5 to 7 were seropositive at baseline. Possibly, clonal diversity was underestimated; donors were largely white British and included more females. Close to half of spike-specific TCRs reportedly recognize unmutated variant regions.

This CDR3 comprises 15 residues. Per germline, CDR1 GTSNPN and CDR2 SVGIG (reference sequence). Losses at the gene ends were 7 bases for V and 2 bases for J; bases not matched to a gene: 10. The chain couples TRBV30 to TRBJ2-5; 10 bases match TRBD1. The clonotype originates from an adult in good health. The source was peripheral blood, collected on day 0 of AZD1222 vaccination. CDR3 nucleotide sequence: TGTGCCTATCAACGGACAGGGGGGAGTCAAGAGACCCAGTACTTC. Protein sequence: CAYQRTGGSQETQYF.